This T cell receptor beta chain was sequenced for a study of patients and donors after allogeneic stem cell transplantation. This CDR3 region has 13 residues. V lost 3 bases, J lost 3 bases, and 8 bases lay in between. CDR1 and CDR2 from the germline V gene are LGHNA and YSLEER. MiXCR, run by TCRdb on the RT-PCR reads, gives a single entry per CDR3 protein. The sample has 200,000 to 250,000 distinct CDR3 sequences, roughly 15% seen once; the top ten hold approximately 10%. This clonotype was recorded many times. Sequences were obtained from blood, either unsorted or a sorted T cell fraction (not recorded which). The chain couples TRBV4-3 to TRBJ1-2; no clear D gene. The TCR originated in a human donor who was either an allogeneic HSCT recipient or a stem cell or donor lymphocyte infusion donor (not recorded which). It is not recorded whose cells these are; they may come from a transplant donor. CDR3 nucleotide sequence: TGCGCCAGCAGCCAGGCCGGGGACTATGGCTACACCTTC. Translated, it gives CASSQAGDYGYTF.